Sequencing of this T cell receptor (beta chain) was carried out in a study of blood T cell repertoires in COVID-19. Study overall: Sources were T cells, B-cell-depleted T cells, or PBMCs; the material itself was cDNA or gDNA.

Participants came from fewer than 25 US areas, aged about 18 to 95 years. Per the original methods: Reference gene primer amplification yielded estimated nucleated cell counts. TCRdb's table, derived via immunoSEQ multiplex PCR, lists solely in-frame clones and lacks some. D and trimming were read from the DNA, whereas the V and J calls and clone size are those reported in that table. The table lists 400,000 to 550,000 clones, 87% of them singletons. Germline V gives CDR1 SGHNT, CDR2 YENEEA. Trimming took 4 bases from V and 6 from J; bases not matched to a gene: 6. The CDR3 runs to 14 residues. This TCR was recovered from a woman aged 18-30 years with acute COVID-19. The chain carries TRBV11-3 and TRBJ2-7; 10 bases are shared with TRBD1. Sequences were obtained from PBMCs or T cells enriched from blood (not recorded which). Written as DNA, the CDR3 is TGTGCCAGCAGCTCCGGGACAGGGGAGCGCGAGCAGTACTTC. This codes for CASSSGTGEREQYF.